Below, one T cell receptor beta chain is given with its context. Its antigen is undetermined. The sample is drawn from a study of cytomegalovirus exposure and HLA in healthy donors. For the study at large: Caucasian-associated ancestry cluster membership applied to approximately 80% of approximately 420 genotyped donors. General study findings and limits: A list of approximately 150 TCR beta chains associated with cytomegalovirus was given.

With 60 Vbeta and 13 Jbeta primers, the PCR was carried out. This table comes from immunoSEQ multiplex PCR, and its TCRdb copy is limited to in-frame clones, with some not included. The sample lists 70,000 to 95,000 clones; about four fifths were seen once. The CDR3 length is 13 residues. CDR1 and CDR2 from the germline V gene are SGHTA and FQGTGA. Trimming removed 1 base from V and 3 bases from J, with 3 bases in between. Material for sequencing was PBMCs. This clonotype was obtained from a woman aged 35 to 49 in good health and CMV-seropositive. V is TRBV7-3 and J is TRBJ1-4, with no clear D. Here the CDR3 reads CASSLRANEKLFF. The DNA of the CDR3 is TGTGCCAGCAGCTTAAGAGCTAATGAAAAACTGTTTTTT.